This TCR beta chain was captured in a study of cytomegalovirus exposure and HLA in healthy donors. Study-wide results and limits: An ancestry cluster, one associated with Asian ancestry, reportedly showed fewer N-insertions than the approximately 670-donor mean in a later analysis. Immune exposure information comprised only CMV serostatus. Among the CMV-associated chains, a few were confirmed in vitro as specific for CMV antigens. Common viral pathogens (according to a later analysis) appeared linked to several of the most significant clusters.

PCR used 60 Vbeta primers and 13 Jbeta primers. Produced via immunoSEQ multiplex PCR; TCRdb's table is partial and in-frame only. Counted here are 170,000 or so clones, approximately 80% occurring once; the ten biggest clones make up 1.5% to 2%. Germline assignment: CDR1 LGHNA and CDR2 YSLEER. This CDR3 has 17 residues. The V gene end was trimmed by 0 bases and the J gene end by 6 bases; junction bases not matched to a gene: 7. On this clone itself: Its target is unknown.

The sequencing sample was made of PBMCs. The receptor comes from a woman between 25 and 40 years old in good health and CMV-seronegative. V and J are TRBV4-3 and TRBJ2-2; 10 bases fit TRBD2. CDR3 sequence: CASSQEPAGGPSGELFF. CDR3 nucleotide sequence: TGCGCCAGCAGCCAAGAGCCAGCGGGAGGGCCCTCCGGGGAGCTGTTTTTT.